Reported below is one T cell receptor (beta chain). This clonotype has a handful of counts. Its antigen remains undetermined. No clone much larger than this one lies a single base away; base qualities are absent. CDR1 and CDR2 are drawn from the germline V gene: KGHSH, LQKENI. From V the trimming removes 2 bases and from J it removes 13 bases, while the gene matches leave 9 bases of the junction unaccounted for. The CDR3 holds 14 amino acids from the cysteine to the phenylalanine. Here the CDR3 DNA is all that survives: 42 bases in frame from base 1. Donors were 39 systemically healthy Caucasian individuals from Russia aged roughly 6 to 90 years. Ten milliliters of peripheral blood were drawn from each donor into EDTA-treated Vacutainer tubes. Ficoll-Paque density-gradient centrifugation was used to isolate PBMCs, with at least 7 million per sample. Trizol reagent was used to extract total RNA from PBMCs, with at least 5 micrograms per sample. The percentages of naive CD45RAhigh/CD27high T cells were determined by flow cytometry on a PBMC aliquot from every donor.

These data come from a study of blood T cells in healthy people across ages (dated by TCRdb to 2015 to 2017). Notes on the research overall: Template switching captured roughly one uniquely barcoded TCR beta cDNA molecule per two T cells in model experiments. Two additional independent replicas of 1 million unique cDNA reads from the same blood draw were analyzed for two donors (one aged 18 to 29 and one aged 80 or older). To track age-related changes in TCR beta repertoire diversity, the study relied on deep sequencing normalized with unique cDNA molecular identifiers. The donors were divided into four age groups: young (average around 16 years), middle-aged (over 35), aged (about 56) and long-lived (82). General conclusions and limits of the study: Total diversity estimates from one million sequenced T cells were considered lower bounds and underestimates. Because donor CMV infection status was unknown, age-related changes in expanded clonotypes were potentially confounded. Compared with the aged group, the long-lived group had more naive CD4+ T cells, fewer expanded clones and increased TCR diversity, suggesting age selection. As age increased, observed TCR beta diversity per million T cells dropped in a roughly linear way, and a significant reduction was already evident by age approximately 40. Observed TCR beta diversity correlated strongly with the percentage of naive T cells measured by flow cytometry. Since profiling was done on bulk unsorted PBMCs, naive and antigen-experienced compartments could not be conclusively compared.

Receptor libraries were prepared by 5' RACE. The run used an Illumina HiSeq 2500. The second PCR ran for roughly 6 to 11 cycles and used a J-beta primer mix along with a sample-barcoded 5' primer. Each TCR beta cDNA molecule received a unique molecular identifier from a template-switch 5' adaptor carrying 12 random nucleotides. Each sample yielded at least 3 million CDR3-containing paired-end reads. All of the RNA was converted into first-strand cDNA using the Mint cDNA synthesis kit, with a TRBC-specific oligonucleotide serving as the primer. Following uracil-DNA glycosylase treatment, a first 18-cycle PCR with universal primers M1SS and BC2_uni_R was performed on all cDNA. For the original study's pipeline: For normalization, 1 million high-quality reads, each with a distinct molecular identifier, were randomly selected from each sample. Reads sharing molecular identifiers were discarded rather than binned into consensus sequences. MiTCR, with a Q25 quality threshold and the strictest error-elimination algorithm, was used for CDR3 identification, clonotype clustering and error correction. A nonparametric unseen species model with Euler transformation was used to estimate a lower bound on total TCR beta diversity. TCRdb cleaned the public reads at Q25 with fastp, built clones with MiXCR and kept in-frame beta chains. Rows matching on CDR3 protein sequence are summarized as one entry with the most common DNA and genes. In this record, the V and J calls reflect TCRdb's handling and not the investigators' own analysis. The sample table holds roughly 550,000 distinct CDR3 sequences, of which around 24% were seen once. Jointly, the top ten make up around 10% of the sample.

A further study also used this sample, focusing on T cells of mothers and their children. The second paper further reports: The donors were nine systemically healthy Caucasian individuals, made up of three mothers and their six children. cDNA synthesis used all of the extracted RNA, with roughly 1.6 ug of RNA in each 15 ul reaction. In the second PCR, the M1S primer added sample barcodes and 2-4 random nucleotides. More than 8.5 million TCR beta CDR3 reads were obtained from each mother, and roughly 3 million reads were obtained from each child. In both related and unrelated pairs, thymic selection shapes the output of TCR recombination in a similar way, with inherited differences having only a minor effect. Related mother-child pairs always showed normalized repertoire overlap that was slightly higher than in unrelated mother-child pairs, though the difference was never significant. With a sensitivity of around 97 clones per million clonotypes, no persistent microchimeric T cell clones were detected. Deep NGS was used in the study to compare the TCR beta repertoires of mothers and children and to look for features that separate related mother-child pairs from unrelated individuals. On average, the children were around 11 +/- 4 years old, while the mothers were about 37 +/- 4 years old. After adapter ligation with NEBNext reagents, the libraries were sequenced on Illumina HiSeq 2000 with 100+100 nt paired-end reads. To avoid cross-contamination, the mother libraries and the child libraries were prepared a month apart and sequenced in separate runs. For each donor, between 500,000 and 2,000,000 distinct TCR beta clonotypes were identified. Naive TCR beta clonotypes were estimated from low-frequency clonotypes matched to each donor's FACS-determined naive share, without sorting.

Sequencing was carried out using blood. The rearrangement joined TRBV18 to TRBJ1-4; 8 of the junction bases match TRBD1. The receptor's source is a boy aged 5-17 years in good health. The nucleotide sequence reads TGTGCCAGCTCACCAGGGACACGACAGGGGAGACTGTTTTTT. The resulting protein is CASSPGTRQGRLFF.